These T cell receptor beta chains were read from a single sample in a study of CD8+CD57+ T cells in acquired aplastic anemia. TCRdb itself ran the reads through MiXCR, one entry per CDR3 protein. The sample includes 150,000 to 200,000 distinct CDR3 sequences, around 40% of them seen just once. Sequences were obtained from sorted CD4+, CD8+, or CD8+CD57+ T cells (not recorded which) from PBMCs. The receptors derive from a human donor in good health. CDR3s include the opening cysteine and the closing phenylalanine or tryptophan. The D gene is left open where the match is weak. Only part of the rows carry a size: once, few, many, or a class if the clone is expanded.

>.|TRBD2|TRBJ2-7|TRBV29-1
CSVTGTSFPYEQYF
TGCAGCGTGACCGGGACTAGCTTCCCCTACGAGCAGTACTTC
>.|TRBD1|TRBJ1-2|TRBV19
CASSDRRRDRTAYSHGYTF
TGTGCCAGTAGTGACCGGCGGAGGGACAGAACCGCATATTCCCATGGCTACACCTTC
>.|.|TRBJ2-1|TRBV10-2
CASSDKDFTVSYNEQFF
TGCGCCAGCAGTGATAAGGACTTCACGGTCTCCTACAATGAGCAGTTCTTC
>many|.|TRBJ1-3|TRBV20-1
CSARDGHSGNTIYF
TGCAGTGCTAGAGACGGTCACTCTGGAAACACCATATATTTT
>few|.|TRBJ1-3|TRBV2
CASSLTTSGNTIYF
TGTGCCAGCAGTTTAACAACATCTGGAAACACCATATATTTT
>.|.|TRBJ2-7|TRBV10-3
CAISESGDPRYEQYF
TGTGCCATCAGTGAGTCGGGGGACCCCCGCTACGAGCAGTACTTC
>.|TRBD1|TRBJ2-3|TRBV20-1
CSAGGQGAGSDTQYF
TGCAGTGCGGGGGGACAGGGGGCCGGGTCGGATACGCAGTATTTT
>many|TRBD2|TRBJ2-7|TRBV27
CASSFSGRRNYEQYF
TGTGCCAGCAGCTTTAGCGGGAGGCGGAACTACGAGCAGTACTTC
>.|.|TRBJ1-2|TRBV9
CASSVGEGRRGYTF
TGTGCCAGCAGCGTTGGTGAGGGGCGGCGTGGCTACACCTTC
>once|TRBD1|TRBJ2-2|TRBV10-3
CAISEGGQGFTGELFF
TGTGCCATCAGCGAAGGGGGACAGGGTTTTACCGGGGAGCTGTTTTTT
>.|.|TRBJ2-3|TRBV6-4
CASSDLGSTDTQYF
TGTGCCAGCAGTGACTTGGGGAGCACAGATACGCAGTATTTT
>many|.|TRBJ2-7|TRBV6-6
CASTHGEGVYEQYF
TGTGCCAGCACCCACGGGGAGGGGGTCTACGAGCAGTACTTC
>.|.|TRBJ2-2|TRBV7-9
CAGGGGATGELFF
TGTGCCGGGGGCGGGGGAGCGACCGGGGAGCTGTTTTTT
>.|TRBD2|TRBJ2-7|TRBV10-3
CAIRSGGAPPCSYEQYF
TGTGCCATCCGTAGCGGGGGTGCACCTCCGTGCTCCTACGAGCAGTACTTC
>few|.|TRBJ2-1|TRBV30
CAWSNGNEQFF
TGTGCCTGGAGTAATGGGAATGAGCAGTTCTTC
>many|.|TRBJ2-3|TRBV2
CASNGGWRTDTQYF
TGTGCCAGCAATGGCGGGTGGAGGACAGATACGCAGTATTTT
>.|TRBD1|TRBJ2-7|TRBV10-3
CATMGGTGGTEQYF
TGTGCCACCATGGGGGGGACAGGGGGGACCGAGCAGTACTTC
>.|.|TRBJ2-5|TRBV2
CASSVSGETQYF
TGTGCCAGCAGTGTGAGCGGTGAGACCCAGTACTTC
>.|TRBD1|TRBJ2-1|TRBV11-2
CASSLGTGGLVNEQFF
TGTGCCAGCAGCCTCGGGACAGGGGGATTGGTGAATGAGCAGTTCTTC
>many|.|TRBJ2-7|TRBV6-5
CASSYLQGPKYF
TGTGCCAGCAGTTACCTCCAGGGTCCTAAGTACTTC
>.|TRBD2|TRBJ2-3|TRBV20-1
CSASEAGITDTQYF
TGCAGTGCTAGTGAAGCGGGGATCACAGATACGCAGTATTTT
>few|TRBD1|TRBJ1-4|TRBV3-1
CASRRDRTEREKLFF
TGTGCCAGCAGAAGGGACAGAACGGAGAGGGAAAAACTGTTTTTT
>.|TRBD2|TRBJ2-3|TRBV5-1
CASSLSSGLYTDTQYF
TGCGCCAGCAGCTTATCTAGCGGGTTATACACAGATACGCAGTATTTT
>.|.|TRBJ1-6|TRBV5-6
CASSPEGGSNSPLHF
TGTGCCAGCAGCCCTGAGGGGGGATCTAATTCACCCCTCCACTTT
>.|TRBD1|TRBJ2-7|TRBV10-2
CASREDRAGYEQYF
TGCGCCAGCAGAGAGGACAGGGCCGGTTACGAGCAGTACTTC
>medium-sized|TRBD2|TRBJ2-7|TRBV29-1
CSVTRLAGRDEQYF
TGCAGCGTCACGAGACTAGCGGGACGGGACGAGCAGTACTTC
>.|.|TRBJ1-1|TRBV7-9
CASQEARTNTEAFF
TGTGCCAGCCAGGAGGCCCGTACAAACACTGAAGCTTTCTTT
>many|TRBD1|TRBJ1-6|TRBV6-1
CASTTGGERNSPLHF
TGTGCCAGCACCACAGGGGGCGAAAGGAATTCACCCCTCCACTTT
>few|.|TRBJ2-6|TRBV12-3/TRBV12-4
CASSSTHGLGSGANVLTF
TGTGCCAGCAGTTCAACCCATGGATTGGGCTCCGGGGCCAACGTCCTGACTTTC
>few|.|TRBJ2-1|TRBV24-1
CATSDSSRVHEQFF
TGTGCCACCAGTGATTCGTCCCGAGTTCATGAGCAGTTCTTC
>.|.|TRBJ1-5|TRBV19
CASSAQQGGNQPQHF
TGTGCCAGTAGTGCCCAACAGGGAGGCAATCAGCCCCAGCATTTT
>.|.|TRBJ2-6|TRBV15
CATSGGPRGHGANVLTF
TGTGCCACCAGCGGAGGACCTCGGGGGCACGGGGCCAACGTCCTGACTTTC
>.|.|TRBJ1-1|TRBV25-1
CASGEYRAGMNTEAFF
TGTGCCAGCGGTGAATATCGGGCAGGTATGAACACTGAAGCTTTCTTT
>many|.|TRBJ1-5|TRBV7-9
CASSLWGTDQPQHF
TGTGCCAGCAGCTTATGGGGCACCGATCAGCCCCAGCATTTT
>few|.|TRBJ2-7|TRBV3-1
CASSQARGAKEYF
TGTGCCAGCAGCCAAGCCCGGGGGGCCAAGGAGTACTTC
>many|.|TRBJ2-1|TRBV2
CASTLTDREQFF
TGTGCCAGCACCTTAACCGACAGGGAGCAGTTCTTC
>once|.|TRBJ2-1|TRBV7-8
CASSLAFGYSYNEQFF
TGTGCCAGCAGCTTAGCGTTCGGTTACTCCTACAATGAGCAGTTCTTC
>.|.|TRBJ2-7|TRBV15
CASSTPGTIYEQYF
TGTGCCAGCAGTACCCCCGGGACCATCTACGAGCAGTACTTC
>.|.|TRBJ2-7|TRBV6-1
CASRSWEEGLERYF
TGTGCCAGCAGGTCCTGGGAGGAGGGCCTCGAGCGGTACTTC
>many|TRBD2|TRBJ2-1|TRBV5-1
CASSWGGNEQFF
TGCGCCAGCAGTTGGGGAGGGAATGAGCAGTTCTTC
>.|.|TRBJ1-5|TRBV10-2
CASSDTEANQPQHF
TGCGCCAGCAGTGACACAGAAGCCAATCAGCCCCAGCATTTT
>.|.|TRBJ1-4|TRBV19
CASGSGTSYNEKLFF
TGTGCCAGTGGCTCCGGGACGTCCTACAATGAAAAACTGTTTTTT
>many|.|TRBJ1-1|TRBV10-3
CAIRTRTENTEAFF
TGTGCCATCAGGACCCGAACAGAGAACACTGAAGCTTTCTTT